Listed below are T cell receptor beta chains from one sample, sequenced in a study of T cells and copy number aberrations in small-cell lung cancer. Only in-frame clones appear in the TCRdb table, and some are missing; sequencing was by immunoSEQ multiplex PCR. The sample has 45 to 60 clones. Sequencing input: tumor tissue. The receptors here all came from a woman aged 55-70 years with small cell lung cancer. CDR3s include the opening cysteine and the closing phenylalanine or tryptophan. The D gene is left open where the match is weak. The listing skips clone size in some rows; elsewhere it reads once, few, many or a size class.

.,TRBJ1-5,13,.,TRBV30,TGTGCCTGGAGTCCCCTCGCCAGTCAGCCCCAGCATTTT,CAWSPLASQPQHF
.,TRBJ1-2,16,TRBD1,TRBV28,TGTACCAGCAGTTTAGGGCCCGGGACAGGGATGAATGGCTACACCTTC,CTSSLGPGTGMNGYTF
.,TRBJ2-2,14,.,TRBV11-3,TGTGCCAGCAGCTTAGATCTGGGGACCGGGGAGCTGTTTTTT,CASSLDLGTGELFF
once,TRBJ2-6,16,.,TRBV8-2,TGTGGCATAATCCGCATAACACAAAGTCGGGCCAACGTCCTGACTTTC,CGIIRITQSRANVLTF
.,TRBJ2-2,15,TRBD2,TRBV6-5,TGTGCCAGCCTCCGAGGGACTAGCTACACCGGGGAGCTGTTTTTT,CASLRGTSYTGELFF
.,TRBJ2-7,15,.,TRBV7-8,TGTGCCAGCAGCCATTCCGGGACACCTCTCTACGAGCAGTACTTC,CASSHSGTPLYEQYF
.,TRBJ2-5,15,TRBD1,TRBV29-1,TGCAGCGTTGAATCGGACAGGGGGCGTTCGGAGACCCAGTACTTC,CSVESDRGRSETQYF
.,TRBJ2-6,14,.,TRBV6-5,TGTGCCAGCAGTTTGGGATCCAGAGCCAACGTCCTGACTTTC,CASSLGSRANVLTF
.,TRBJ2-7,13,.,TRBV10-2,TGCGCCAGCAGTACTCAGGGGGGGCACGAGCAGTACTTC,CASSTQGGHEQYF
.,TRBJ1-1,13,TRBD1,TRBV19,TGTGCCAGTAGTCAACAGACAGGGACTGAAGCTTTCTTT,CASSQQTGTEAFF
.,TRBJ2-2,13,.,TRBV29-1,TGCAGCGTTGGACAGGCGAACACCGGGGAGCTGTTTTTT,CSVGQANTGELFF
.,TRBJ2-3,16,TRBD2,TRBV7-3,TGTGCCAGCAGCCCCACCTGGCTAGCGGGGGGGGGTACGCAGTATTTT,CASSPTWLAGGGTQYF
.,TRBJ2-5,13,.,TRBV6-6,TGTGCCAGCAGTTACTCGTACGTCGAGACCCAGTACTTC,CASSYSYVETQYF
.,TRBJ2-2,13,.,TRBV6-1,TGTGCCAGCAGTGAAGCTAGAGCCGGGGAGCTGTTTTTT,CASSEARAGELFF
.,TRBJ2-3,15,.,TRBV13,TGTGCCAGCAGCCGTACTAGACAGTACACAGATACGCAGTATTTT,CASSRTRQYTDTQYF
.,TRBJ1-4,17,TRBD1,TRBV28,TGTGCCAGCAGTTTTGACAGGGGGAGGATGTGGGGTGAAAAACTGTTTTTT,CASSFDRGRMWGEKLFF
.,TRBJ2-3,16,TRBD2,TRBV10-1,TGCGCCAGCAGCCCGGGGAGACTAGCGGGAGGAGATACGCAGTATTTT,CASSPGRLAGGDTQYF
.,TRBJ2-4,15,TRBD2,TRBV29-1,TGCAGCGTTGAGAGTCCTAGCGGGAGCAGGAACATTCAGTACTTC,CSVESPSGSRNIQYF
.,TRBJ2-4,19,TRBD2,TRBV2,TGTGCCAGCAGTGAACGTGAACTAGCGGAAGGGGGAGCCAAAAACATTCAGTACTTC,CASSERELAEGGAKNIQYF
.,TRBJ2-1,13,.,TRBV9,TGTGCCAGCAGCCCCTCGACTAGTAATGAGCAGTTCTTC,CASSPSTSNEQFF
.,TRBJ1-5,17,.,TRBV21-1,TGTGCCAGCAGGAACTACGCGTCCAGGGGCCCCAATCAGCCCCAGCATTTT,CASRNYASRGPNQPQHF